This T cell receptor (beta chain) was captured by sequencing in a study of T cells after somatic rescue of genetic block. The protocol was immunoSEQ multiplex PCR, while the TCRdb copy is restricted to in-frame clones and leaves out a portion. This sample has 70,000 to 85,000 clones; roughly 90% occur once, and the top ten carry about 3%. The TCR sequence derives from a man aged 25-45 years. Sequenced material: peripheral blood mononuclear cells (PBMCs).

The CDR3 DNA is TGTGCCAGCAGCTCAGGGGGAGCAGTCGGATTATATAATTCACCCCTCCACTTT. Translated: CASSSGGAVGLYNSPLHF. This chain links TRBV5-4 with TRBJ1-6; 7 nucleotides agree with TRBD1. The germline V gene encodes CDR1 SGHNT and CDR2 YYREEE (reference sequence). V lost 3 bases and J lost 4; bases outside the gene matches: 13. This CDR3 is built from 18 residues.